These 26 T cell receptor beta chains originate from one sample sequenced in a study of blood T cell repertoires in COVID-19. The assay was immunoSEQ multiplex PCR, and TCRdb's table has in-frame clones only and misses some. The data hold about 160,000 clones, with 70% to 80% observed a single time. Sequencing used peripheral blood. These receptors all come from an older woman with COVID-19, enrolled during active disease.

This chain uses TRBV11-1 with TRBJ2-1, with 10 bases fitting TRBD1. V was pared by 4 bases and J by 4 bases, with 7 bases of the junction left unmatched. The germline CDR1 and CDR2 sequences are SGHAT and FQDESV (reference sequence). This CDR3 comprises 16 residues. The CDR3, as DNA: TGTGCCAGCAGCTACACACCGGGACAGGGGTACAATGAGCAGTTCTTC. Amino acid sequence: CASSYTPGQGYNEQFF.

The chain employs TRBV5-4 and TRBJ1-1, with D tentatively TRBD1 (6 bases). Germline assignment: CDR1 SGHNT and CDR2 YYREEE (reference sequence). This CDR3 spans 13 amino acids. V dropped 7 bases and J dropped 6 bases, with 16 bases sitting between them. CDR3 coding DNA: TGTGCCAGCCACAGGGCCGGTAGACCTGAAGCTTTCTTT. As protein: CASHRAGRPEAFF.

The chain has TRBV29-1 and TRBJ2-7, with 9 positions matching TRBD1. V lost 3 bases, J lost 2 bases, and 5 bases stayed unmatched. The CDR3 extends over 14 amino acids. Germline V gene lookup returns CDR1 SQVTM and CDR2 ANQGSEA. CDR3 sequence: CSVDSGQGAYEQYF. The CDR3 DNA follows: TGCAGCGTTGATTCGGGACAGGGAGCCTACGAGCAGTACTTC.

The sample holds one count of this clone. CDR3 loop: CATSRGRDSLHGYTF. The CDR3 DNA reads as TGTGCCACCAGCAGAGGCCGTGACAGCCTCCATGGCTACACCTTC. This chain joins TRBV15 and TRBJ1-2, with D tentatively TRBD1 (5 bases). Trimming left V 1 base short and J 6 bases short, with 15 bases between. Germline V gene lookup returns CDR1 LNHNV and CDR2 YYDKDF (reference sequence). The CDR3 is 15 residues long.

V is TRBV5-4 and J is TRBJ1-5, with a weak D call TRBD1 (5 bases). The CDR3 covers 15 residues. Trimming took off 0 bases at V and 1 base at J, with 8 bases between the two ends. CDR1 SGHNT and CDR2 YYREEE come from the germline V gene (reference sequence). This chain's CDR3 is CASSLGGKSNQPQHF. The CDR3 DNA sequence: TGTGCCAGCAGCTTGGGGGGCAAGAGCAATCAGCCCCAGCATTTT.

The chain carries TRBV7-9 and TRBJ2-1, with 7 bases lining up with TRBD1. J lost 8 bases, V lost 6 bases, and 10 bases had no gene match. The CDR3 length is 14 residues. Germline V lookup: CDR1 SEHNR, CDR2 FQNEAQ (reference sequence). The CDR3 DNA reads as TGTGCCAGCAGTACGACCGACAGGGTACATGAGCAGTTCTTC. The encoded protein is CASSTTDRVHEQFF.

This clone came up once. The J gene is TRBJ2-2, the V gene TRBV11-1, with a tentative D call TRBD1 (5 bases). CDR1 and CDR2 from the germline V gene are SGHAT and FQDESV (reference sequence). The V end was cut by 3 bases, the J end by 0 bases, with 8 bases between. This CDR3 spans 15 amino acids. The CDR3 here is CASSLTVTNTGELFF. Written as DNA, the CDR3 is TGTGCCAGCAGCTTGACAGTCACGAACACCGGGGAGCTGTTTTTT.

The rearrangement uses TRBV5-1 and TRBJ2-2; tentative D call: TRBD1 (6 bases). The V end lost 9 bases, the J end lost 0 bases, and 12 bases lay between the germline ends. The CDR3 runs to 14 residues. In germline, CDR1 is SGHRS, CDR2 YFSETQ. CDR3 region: CATSGQTNTGELFF. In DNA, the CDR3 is TGCGCCACCTCCGGACAGACGAACACCGGGGAGCTGTTTTTT.

The CDR3 here is CASSPQAGPGELFF. CDR3 DNA sequence: TGTGCCAGCAGCCCTCAGGCCGGTCCCGGGGAGCTGTTTTTT. The chain joins TRBV7-3 to TRBJ2-2, with D hard to call. Germline V gives CDR1 SGHTA, CDR2 FQGTGA. Between the trimmed V and J ends, which lost 5 bases and 6 bases, there was a span of 13 bases. CDR3 length: 14 residues.

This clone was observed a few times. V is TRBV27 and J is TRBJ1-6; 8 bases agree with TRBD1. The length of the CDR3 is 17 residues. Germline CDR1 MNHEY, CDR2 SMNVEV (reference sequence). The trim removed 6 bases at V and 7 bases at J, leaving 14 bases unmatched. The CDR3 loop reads CASSRTLGQGFNSPLHF. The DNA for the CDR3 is TGTGCCAGCAGCCGAACCCTAGGACAGGGATTCAATTCACCCCTCCACTTT.

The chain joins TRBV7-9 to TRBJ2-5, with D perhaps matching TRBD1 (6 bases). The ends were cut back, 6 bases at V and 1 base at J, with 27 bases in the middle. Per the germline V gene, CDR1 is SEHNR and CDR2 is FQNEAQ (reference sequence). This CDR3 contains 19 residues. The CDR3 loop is CASRSPAPGTKYLQETQYF. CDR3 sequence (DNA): TGTGCCAGCAGGTCTCCAGCCCCCGGGACAAAGTACCTCCAAGAGACCCAGTACTTC.

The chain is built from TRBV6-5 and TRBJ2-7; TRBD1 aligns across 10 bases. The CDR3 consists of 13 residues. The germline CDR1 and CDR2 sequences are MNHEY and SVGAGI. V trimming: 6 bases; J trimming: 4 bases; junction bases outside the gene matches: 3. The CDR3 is CASRRQGAYEQYF. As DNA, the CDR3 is TGTGCCAGCAGACGACAGGGGGCTTACGAGCAGTACTTC.

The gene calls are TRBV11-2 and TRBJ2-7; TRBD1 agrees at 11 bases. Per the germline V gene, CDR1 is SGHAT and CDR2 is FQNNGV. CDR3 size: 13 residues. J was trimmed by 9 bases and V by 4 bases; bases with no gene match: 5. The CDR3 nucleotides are TGTGCCAGCAGCTCCGGGACAGGGGGGTGGCAGTACTTC. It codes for CASSSGTGGWQYF.

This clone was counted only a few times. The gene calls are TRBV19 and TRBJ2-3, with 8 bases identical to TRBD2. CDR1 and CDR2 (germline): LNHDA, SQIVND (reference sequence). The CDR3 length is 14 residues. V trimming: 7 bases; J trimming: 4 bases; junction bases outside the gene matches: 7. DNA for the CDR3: TGTGCCAGTAACCTTGCGGGGGGCGCAGATACGCAGTATTTT. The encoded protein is CASNLAGGADTQYF.

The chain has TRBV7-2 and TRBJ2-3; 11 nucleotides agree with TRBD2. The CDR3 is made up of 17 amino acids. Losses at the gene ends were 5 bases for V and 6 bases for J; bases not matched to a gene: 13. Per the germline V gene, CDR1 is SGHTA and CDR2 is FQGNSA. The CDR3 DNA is TGTGCCAGCAGCCCCCGGGGACTAGCGGCCGACCAGGATACGCAGTATTTT. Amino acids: CASSPRGLAADQDTQYF.

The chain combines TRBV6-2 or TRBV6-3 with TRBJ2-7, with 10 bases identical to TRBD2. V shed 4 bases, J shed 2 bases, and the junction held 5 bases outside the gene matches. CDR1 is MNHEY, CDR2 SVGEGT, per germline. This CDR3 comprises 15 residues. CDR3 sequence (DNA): TGTGCCAGCAGTTCCCCTAGCGGGAGACCCTACGAGCAGTACTTC. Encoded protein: CASSSPSGRPYEQYF.

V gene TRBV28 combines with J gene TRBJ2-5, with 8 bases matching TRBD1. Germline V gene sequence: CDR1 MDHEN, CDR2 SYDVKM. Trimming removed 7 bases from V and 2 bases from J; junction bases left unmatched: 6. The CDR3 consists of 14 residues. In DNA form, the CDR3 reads TGTGCCAGCATTTCGACAGGGGAACAAGAGACCCAGTACTTC. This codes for CASISTGEQETQYF.

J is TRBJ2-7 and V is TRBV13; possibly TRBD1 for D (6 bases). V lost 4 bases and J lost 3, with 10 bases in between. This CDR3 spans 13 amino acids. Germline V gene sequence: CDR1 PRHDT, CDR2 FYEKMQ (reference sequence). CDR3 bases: TGTGCCAGCAGCTACTCGGACAGCTACGAGCAGTACGTC. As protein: CASSYSDSYEQYV.

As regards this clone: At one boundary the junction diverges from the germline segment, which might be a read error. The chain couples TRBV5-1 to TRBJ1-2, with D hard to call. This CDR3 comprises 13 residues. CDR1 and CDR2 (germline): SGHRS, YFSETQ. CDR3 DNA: TGCGCCAGCAGCTATGACAATAACGATGGCTACACCTTC. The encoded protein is CASSYDNNDGYTF.

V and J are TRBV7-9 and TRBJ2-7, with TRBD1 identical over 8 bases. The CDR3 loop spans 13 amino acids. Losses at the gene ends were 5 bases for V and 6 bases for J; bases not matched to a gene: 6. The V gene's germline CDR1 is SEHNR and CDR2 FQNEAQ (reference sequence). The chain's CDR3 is CASSVRQGSEQYF. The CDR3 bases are TGTGCCAGCAGCGTGAGACAGGGGAGCGAGCAGTACTTC.

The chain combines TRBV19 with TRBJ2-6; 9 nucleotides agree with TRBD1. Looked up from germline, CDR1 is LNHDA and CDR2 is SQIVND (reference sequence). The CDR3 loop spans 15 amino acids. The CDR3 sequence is CAARGQGAGANVLTF. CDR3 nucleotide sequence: TGTGCGGCTAGGGGACAGGGAGCTGGGGCCAACGTCCTGACTTTC.

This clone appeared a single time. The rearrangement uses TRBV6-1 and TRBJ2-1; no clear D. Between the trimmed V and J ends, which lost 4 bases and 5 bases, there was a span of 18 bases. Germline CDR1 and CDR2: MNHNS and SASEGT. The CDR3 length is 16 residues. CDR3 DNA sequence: TGTGCCAGCAGTGGAAGACCGGCCACGGCGGACAATGAGCAGTTCTTC. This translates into CASSGRPATADNEQFF.

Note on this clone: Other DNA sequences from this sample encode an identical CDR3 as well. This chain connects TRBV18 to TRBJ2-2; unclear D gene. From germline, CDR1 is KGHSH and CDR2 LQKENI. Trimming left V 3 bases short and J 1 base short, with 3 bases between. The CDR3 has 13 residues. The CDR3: CASSPQNTGELFF. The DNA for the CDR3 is TGTGCCAGCTCACCTCAGAACACCGGGGAGCTGTTTTTT. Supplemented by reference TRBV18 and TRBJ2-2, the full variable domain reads NAGVMQNPRHLVRRRGQEARLRCSPMKGHSHVYWYRQLPEEGLKFMVYLQKENIIDESGMPKERFSAEFPKEGPSILRIQQVVRGDSAAYFCASSPQNTGELFFGEGSRLTVL.

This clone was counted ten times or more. CDR3 nucleotides: TGTGCCAGCAGCGTAGGGGCAGGCAAGTGGGAAAAACTGTTTTTT. Translated: CASSVGAGKWEKLFF. This rearrangement joins TRBV9 to TRBJ1-4; D gene unclear. Trimming removed 0 bases at V and 8 bases at J, with 14 bases between. The CDR3 covers 15 residues. Germline loops: CDR1 SGDLS, CDR2 YYNGEE.

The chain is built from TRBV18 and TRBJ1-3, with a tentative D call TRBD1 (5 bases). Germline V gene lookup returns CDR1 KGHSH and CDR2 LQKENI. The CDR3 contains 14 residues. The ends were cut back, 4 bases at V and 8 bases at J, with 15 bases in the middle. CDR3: CASSLQGIGHTIYF. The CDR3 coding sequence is TGTGCCAGCTCACTTCAGGGTATCGGTCACACCATATATTTT.

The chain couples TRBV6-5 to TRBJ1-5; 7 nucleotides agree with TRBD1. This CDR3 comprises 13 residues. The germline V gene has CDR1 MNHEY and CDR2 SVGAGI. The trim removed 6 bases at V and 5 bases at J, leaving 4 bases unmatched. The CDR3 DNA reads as TGTGCCAGCAGAATGACAGGGTATCAGCCCCAGCATTTT. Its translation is CASRMTGYQPQHF.